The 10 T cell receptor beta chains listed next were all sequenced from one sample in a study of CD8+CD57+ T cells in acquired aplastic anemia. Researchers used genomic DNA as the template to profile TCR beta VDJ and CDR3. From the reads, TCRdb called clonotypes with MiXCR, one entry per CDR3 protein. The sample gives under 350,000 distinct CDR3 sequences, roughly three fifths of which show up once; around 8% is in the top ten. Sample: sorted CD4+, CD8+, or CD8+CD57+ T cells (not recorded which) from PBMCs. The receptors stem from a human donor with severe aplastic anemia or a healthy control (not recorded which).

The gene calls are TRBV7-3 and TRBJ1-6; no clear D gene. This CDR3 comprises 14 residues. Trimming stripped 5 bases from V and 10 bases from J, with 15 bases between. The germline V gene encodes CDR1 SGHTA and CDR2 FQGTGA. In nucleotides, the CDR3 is TGTGCCAGCAGCCTAGGTCTAAACGGCTCACCCCTCCACTTT. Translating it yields CASSLGLNGSPLHF.

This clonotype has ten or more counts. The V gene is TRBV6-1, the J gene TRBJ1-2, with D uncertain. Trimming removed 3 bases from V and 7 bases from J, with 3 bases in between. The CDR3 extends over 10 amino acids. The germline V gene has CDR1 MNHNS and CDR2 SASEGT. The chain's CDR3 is CASSDFGYTF. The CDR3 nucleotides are TGTGCCAGCAGTGACTTTGGCTACACCTTC.

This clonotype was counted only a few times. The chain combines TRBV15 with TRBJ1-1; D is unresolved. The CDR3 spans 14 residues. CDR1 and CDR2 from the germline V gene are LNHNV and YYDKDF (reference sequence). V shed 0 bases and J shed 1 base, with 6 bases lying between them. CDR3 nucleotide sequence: TGTGCCACCAGCAGAGATTGGACGAACACTGAAGCTTTCTTT. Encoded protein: CATSRDWTNTEAFF.

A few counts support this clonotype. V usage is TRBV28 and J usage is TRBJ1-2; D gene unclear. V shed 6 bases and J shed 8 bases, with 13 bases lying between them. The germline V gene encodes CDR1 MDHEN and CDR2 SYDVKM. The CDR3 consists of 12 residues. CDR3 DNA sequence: TGTGCCAGCAGGCTAGGGTGGAGCGGCTACACCTTC. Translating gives CASRLGWSGYTF.

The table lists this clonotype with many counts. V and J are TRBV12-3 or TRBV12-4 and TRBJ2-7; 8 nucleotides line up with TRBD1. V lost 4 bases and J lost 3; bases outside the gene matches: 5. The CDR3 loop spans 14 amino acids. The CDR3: CASSSDRVFYEQYF. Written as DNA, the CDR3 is TGTGCCAGCAGTTCGGACAGGGTTTTCTACGAGCAGTACTTC.

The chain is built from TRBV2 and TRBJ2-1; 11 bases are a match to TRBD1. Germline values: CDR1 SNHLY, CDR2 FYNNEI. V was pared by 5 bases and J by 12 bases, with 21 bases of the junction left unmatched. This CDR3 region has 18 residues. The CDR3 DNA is TGTGCCAGCAGTTTCCGGACAGGGGGCTTTCTGGTCGCTTCTGGGCAGTTCTTC. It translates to CASSFRTGGFLVASGQFF.

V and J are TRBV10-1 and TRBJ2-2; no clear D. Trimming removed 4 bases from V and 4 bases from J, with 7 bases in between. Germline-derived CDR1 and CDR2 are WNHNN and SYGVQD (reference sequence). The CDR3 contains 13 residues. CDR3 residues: CASSVIGTGELFF. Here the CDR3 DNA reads TGCGCCAGCAGTGTAATTGGCACCGGGGAGCTGTTTTTT.

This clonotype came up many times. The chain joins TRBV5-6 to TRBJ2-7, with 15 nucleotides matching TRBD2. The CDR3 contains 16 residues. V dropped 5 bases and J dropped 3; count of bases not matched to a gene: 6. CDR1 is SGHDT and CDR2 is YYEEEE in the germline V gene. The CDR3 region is CASRSGLAGGHYEQYF. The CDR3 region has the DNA TGTGCCAGCAGGTCGGGACTAGCGGGGGGACACTACGAGCAGTACTTC.

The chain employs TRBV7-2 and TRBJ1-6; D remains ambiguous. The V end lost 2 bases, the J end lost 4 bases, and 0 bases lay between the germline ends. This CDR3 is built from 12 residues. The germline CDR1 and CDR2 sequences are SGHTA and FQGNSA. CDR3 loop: CASSLYNSPLHF. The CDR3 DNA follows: TGTGCCAGCAGCTTATATAATTCACCCCTCCACTTT. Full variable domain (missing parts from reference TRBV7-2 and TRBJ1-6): GAGVSQSPSNKVTEKGKDVELRCDPISGHTALYWYRQSLGQGLEFLIYFQGNSAPDKSGLPSDRFSAERTGGSVSTLTIQRTQQEDSAVYLCASSLYNSPLHFGNGTRLTVT.

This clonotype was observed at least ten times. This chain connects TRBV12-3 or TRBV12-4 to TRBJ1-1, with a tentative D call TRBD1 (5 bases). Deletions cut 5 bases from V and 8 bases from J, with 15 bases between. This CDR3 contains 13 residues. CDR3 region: CASSLVRGGEAFF. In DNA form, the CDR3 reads TGTGCCAGCAGTCTCGTCCGGGGGGGAGAAGCTTTCTTT.